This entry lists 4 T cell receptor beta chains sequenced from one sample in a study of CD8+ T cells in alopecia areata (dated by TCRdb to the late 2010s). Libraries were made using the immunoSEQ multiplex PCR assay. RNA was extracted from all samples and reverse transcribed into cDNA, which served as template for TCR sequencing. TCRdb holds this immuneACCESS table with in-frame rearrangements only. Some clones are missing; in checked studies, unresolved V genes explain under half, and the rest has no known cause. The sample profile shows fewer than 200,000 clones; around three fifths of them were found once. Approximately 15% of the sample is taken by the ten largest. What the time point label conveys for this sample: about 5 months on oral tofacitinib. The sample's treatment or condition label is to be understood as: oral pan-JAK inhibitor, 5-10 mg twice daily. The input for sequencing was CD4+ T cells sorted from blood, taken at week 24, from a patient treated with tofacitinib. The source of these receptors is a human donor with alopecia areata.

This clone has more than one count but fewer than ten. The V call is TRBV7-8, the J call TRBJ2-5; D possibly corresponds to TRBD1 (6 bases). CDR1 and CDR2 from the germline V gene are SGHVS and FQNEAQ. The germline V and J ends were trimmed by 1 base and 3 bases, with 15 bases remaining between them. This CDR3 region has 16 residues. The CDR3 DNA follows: TGTGCCAGCAGCTTAGGGTCGGCAGGGGTAAAAGAGACCCAGTACTTC. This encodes CASSLGSAGVKETQYF.

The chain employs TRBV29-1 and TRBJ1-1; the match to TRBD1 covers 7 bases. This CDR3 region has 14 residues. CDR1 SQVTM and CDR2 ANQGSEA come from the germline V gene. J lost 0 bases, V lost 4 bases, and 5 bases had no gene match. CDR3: CSVGTGIMNTEAFF. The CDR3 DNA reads TGCAGCGTTGGGACAGGTATCATGAACACTGAAGCTTTCTTT.

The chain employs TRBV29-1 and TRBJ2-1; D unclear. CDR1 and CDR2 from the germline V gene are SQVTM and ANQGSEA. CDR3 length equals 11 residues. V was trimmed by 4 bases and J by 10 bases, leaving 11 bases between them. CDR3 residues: CSVGGYAEQFF. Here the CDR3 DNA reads TGCAGCGTTGGGGGTTACGCGGAGCAGTTCTTC.

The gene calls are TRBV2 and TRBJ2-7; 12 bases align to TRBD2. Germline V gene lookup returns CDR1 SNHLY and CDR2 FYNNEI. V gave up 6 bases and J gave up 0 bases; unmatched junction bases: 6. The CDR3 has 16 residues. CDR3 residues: CASRPTTSGSSYEQYF. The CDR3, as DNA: TGTGCCAGCAGGCCGACGACTAGCGGGAGCTCCTACGAGCAGTACTTC.